What follows are 17 T cell receptor beta chains derived from one specimen sequenced in a study of T cell responses to AZD1222 COVID-19 vaccine. The method was immunoSEQ multiplex PCR; TCRdb's version includes in-frame clones alone and lacks a portion of them. The top ten clones hold 1.5% to 2% of a sample with fewer than 200,000 clones, roughly 92% of them seen once. Sample: peripheral blood, taken on day 0 of AZD1222 vaccination. Receptors originate from an adult in good health.

The chain links TRBV7-9 to TRBJ1-2, with 8 positions matching TRBD1. J was trimmed by 8 bases and V by 5 bases; bases with no gene match: 4. CDR1 and CDR2 from the germline V gene are SEHNR and FQNEAQ (reference sequence). The CDR3 contains 12 residues. CDR3 nucleotides: TGTGCCAGCAGCCAGGACAGGGAGGGCTACACCTTC. Protein: CASSQDREGYTF.

This rearrangement joins TRBV19 to TRBJ1-6, with TRBD1 identical over 9 bases. Germline-derived CDR1 and CDR2 are LNHDA and SQIVND (reference sequence). J was trimmed by 8 bases and V by 3 bases; bases with no gene match: 8. This CDR3 contains 16 residues. The CDR3 is CASSIDEQGAYSPLHF. The CDR3 nucleotides read TGTGCCAGTAGTATTGATGAACAGGGGGCTTATTCACCCCTCCACTTT.

The rearrangement joins TRBV5-4 to TRBJ1-4; tentative D call: TRBD1 (6 bases). The V and J ends lost 0 bases and 8 bases respectively, with 14 bases between them. This CDR3 region has 15 residues. The germline V gene has CDR1 SGHNT and CDR2 YYREEE (reference sequence). The CDR3 protein is CASSLDGGLREKLFF. As DNA, the CDR3 is TGTGCCAGCAGCTTGGATGGGGGGCTGAGAGAAAAACTGTTTTTT.

The chain joins TRBV6-6 to TRBJ1-1; D is possibly TRBD1 (6 bases). Germline-derived CDR1 and CDR2 are MNHNY and SVGAGI (reference sequence). This CDR3 has 13 residues. V gave up 4 bases and J gave up 10 bases, with 16 bases separating them. CDR3 in DNA: TGTGCCAGCAGTTCCTCACAGGGAAAGGGAGCTTTCTTT. Its protein product is CASSSSQGKGAFF.

CDR3 coding DNA: TGTGCCAGCAGTTCTCGAGGGTTAAATTCACCCCTCCACTTT. The encoded protein is CASSSRGLNSPLHF. The chain joins TRBV6-6 to TRBJ1-6; no clear D. Trimming removed 4 bases from V and 7 bases from J, with 11 bases in between. Looked up from germline, CDR1 is MNHNY and CDR2 is SVGAGI (reference sequence). The CDR3 is 14 amino acids.

The V and J genes are TRBV2 and TRBJ2-3, with 8 bases that match TRBD2. The V segment lost 3 bases and the J segment 2 bases; nucleotides outside the gene matches: 7. This CDR3 spans 16 amino acids. Germline assignment: CDR1 SNHLY and CDR2 FYNNEI. CDR3 sequence reads: CASSEGLAGNTDTQYF. CDR3 sequence (DNA): TGTGCCAGCAGTGAGGGATTAGCGGGGAACACAGATACGCAGTATTTT.

V and J are TRBV9 and TRBJ1-3; D is unresolved. Per the germline V gene, CDR1 is SGDLS and CDR2 is YYNGEE. The germline V and J ends were trimmed by 0 bases and 0 bases, with 10 bases remaining between them. The CDR3 is made up of 16 amino acids. As DNA, the CDR3 is TGTGCCAGCAGCGTAGAGGCCTCTTTCTCTGGAAACACCATATATTTT. Its translation is CASSVEASFSGNTIYF.

In DNA, the CDR3 is TGTGCCAGCAGCCCTGGGGCCGCCACACCCCTCCACTTT. Protein product: CASSPGAATPLHF. The V gene is TRBV5-8, the J gene TRBJ1-6; TRBD1 might be the D (5 bases). The CDR3 covers 13 residues. Trimming left V 4 bases short and J 11 bases short, with 13 bases between. The germline V gene encodes CDR1 SGHTS and CDR2 YDEGEE.

V and J are TRBV29-1 and TRBJ2-5; a possible D gene is TRBD1 (6 bases). The CDR3 runs 12 residues. Trimming took off 4 bases at V and 5 bases at J, with 11 bases between the two ends. In germline, CDR1 is SQVTM, CDR2 ANQGSEA. DNA of the CDR3: TGCAGCGTTGTACAGGGTGATGAGACCCAGTACTTC. It yields the protein CSVVQGDETQYF.

J is TRBJ2-5 and V is TRBV7-2; TRBD2 agrees at 7 bases. V was clipped by 3 bases and J by 5 bases; unmatched bases: 6. This CDR3 spans 14 amino acids. Germline values: CDR1 SGHTA, CDR2 FQGNSA. CDR3 coding DNA: TGTGCCAGCAGCTTTTCTAGCGGTGGGGAGACCCAGTACTTC. Protein sequence: CASSFSSGGETQYF.

This sequence joins TRBV9 and TRBJ1-2; 9 nucleotides align to TRBD1. The J segment lost 7 bases and the V segment lost 3 bases, leaving 1 base of the junction unmatched. CDR1 SGDLS and CDR2 YYNGEE come from the germline V gene. The CDR3 loop spans 12 amino acids. CDR3 bases: TGTGCCAGCAGCGCGGACAGGGGTGGCTACACCTTC. Translated, it gives CASSADRGGYTF.

Turning to this clone: Other DNA sequences in the same sample also yield this CDR3. This chain joins TRBV12-3 or TRBV12-4 and TRBJ1-5; the D is unclear. V was cut by 1 base and J by 7 bases, with 8 bases left in between. The CDR3 sequence is 13 residues long. The CDR3 region is CASSLEGRQPQHF. The DNA for the CDR3 is TGTGCCAGCAGTTTAGAGGGCCGGCAGCCCCAGCATTTT.

In this sample, this clone turned up once. The J gene is TRBJ2-1, the V gene TRBV18; 11 nucleotides match TRBD2. Germline CDR1 and CDR2: KGHSH and LQKENI. The CDR3 sequence is 19 residues long. Losses at the gene ends were 3 bases for V and 0 bases for J; bases not matched to a gene: 10. The CDR3 spells CASSPVRLAGGNSYNEQFF. As DNA, the CDR3 is TGTGCCAGCTCACCGGTGCGGCTAGCGGGAGGAAACTCCTACAATGAGCAGTTCTTC.

This clone has a single count. The chain combines TRBV4-1 with TRBJ1-2; TRBD1 matches at 7 bases. V shed 1 base and J 0 bases; nucleotides not matched to a gene: 5. CDR3 length equals 16 residues. Germline V gene lookup returns CDR1 MGHRA and CDR2 YSYEKL. CDR3 loop: CASSQAPGQANYGYTF. The DNA of the CDR3 is TGCGCCAGCAGCCAAGCCCCTGGACAGGCTAACTATGGCTACACCTTC.

The rearrangement uses TRBV7-3 and TRBJ2-3; D ambiguous. Germline lookup yields CDR1 SGHTA and CDR2 FQGTGA. The CDR3 loop spans 14 amino acids. V lost 5 bases, J lost 2 bases, and 11 bases lay in between. CDR3 in amino acids: CASSPDGNTDTQYF. DNA for the CDR3: TGTGCCAGCAGCCCGGACGGAAACACAGATACGCAGTATTTT.

To note about this clone: Other DNA sequences within the sample encode an identical CDR3. The V call is TRBV6-5, the J call TRBJ2-1; D remains ambiguous. This CDR3 contains 15 residues. V lost 6 bases and J lost 0, with 12 bases in between. Germline CDR1 and CDR2: MNHEY and SVGAGI. The DNA of the CDR3 is TGTGCCAGCAGCCCCAGAGGAAGCTCCTACAATGAGCAGTTCTTC. This sequence encodes CASSPRGSSYNEQFF.

This clone was picked up one time. The chain employs TRBV15 and TRBJ2-5; no firm D call. The CDR3 contains 16 residues. V was shortened by 9 bases and J by 0 bases, with 20 bases between the two germline ends. Germline V lookup: CDR1 LNHNV, CDR2 YYDKDF (reference sequence). CDR3 DNA sequence: TGTGCCACGAAACGTGGACGGACCCTGTACCAAGAGACCCAGTACTTC. This encodes CATKRGRTLYQETQYF.